The entry below gives a single TCR beta chain sequence along with its context. No antigen is known for it. No base-level quality is on record; no much larger clone is a single base apart. The data derive from a study of OX40 agonist ivuxolimab in advanced cancers. Concerning the study at large: The costimulatory receptor OX40 (CD134) was targeted by ivuxolimab, a fully human IgG2 agonistic monoclonal antibody. Intravenous ivuxolimab was administered to patients every 2 weeks at six dose levels: 0.01, 0.1, 0.3, 1.5, 3 and 10 mg/kg. Among the approximately 54 dose-escalation patients, approximately 20 had hepatocellular carcinoma, roughly 15 melanoma, 9 renal cell carcinoma and 9 head and neck cancer. A male proportion of around 80% and a mean age of 60 years, ranging from about 23 to 90, were recorded for the dose-escalation cohort. Prior anti-PD-1, anti-PD-L1 or anti-CTLA-4 therapy was permitted, and checkpoint inhibitors had been received by roughly 40% of dose-escalation patients. Partial responses were achieved by three dose-escalation patients, of whom one had hepatocellular carcinoma and two had cutaneous melanoma. Peripheral TCRbeta sequencing was intended to test whether TCR sequence diversity was altered and clonal T-cell expansion was caused by ivuxolimab. The paper describes the monotherapy dose-escalation part (N = 52 patients) of the phase I trial of ivuxolimab.

V is clipped by 2 bases and J by 2 bases, and the sequence between their germline boundaries is 19 bases long. The CDR3 runs 17 amino acids, cysteine and phenylalanine included. Only the CDR3 part of the read is kept: 51 bases, read in frame from the first base. The germline V gene sets CDR1 to SNHLY and CDR2 to FYNNEI. The trial excluded patients who had a history of autoimmune disease or who were on systemic immunosuppression. Peripheral blood for TCR sequencing was collected from all dose cohorts at baseline, on cycle 4 day 1, and on cycle 7 day 1. The samples were drawn from a first-in-human, open-label, multicenter phase I dose-escalation trial of ivuxolimab. Adults with locally advanced or metastatic head and neck squamous cell, hepatocellular, melanoma or renal cell carcinoma were enrolled in the trial. Before TCR sequencing, CD4+ T cells and CD8+ T cells were sorted from peripheral blood as separate populations.

Study-wide conclusions, independent of this receptor: The antigen specificity of the peripheral T cells that underwent clonal expansion was not determined. Low levels of normalized T-cell clonal expansion were also seen in some nonresponding patients. After ivuxolimab, expanded clones were on average more numerous among CD8+ T cells than among CD4+ T cells. At doses from 0.1 to 3.0 mg/kg, clonal expansion was seen in both CD4+ and CD8+ blood T cells between baseline and week 6. Partial responders in the 0.1-3.0 mg/kg groups had among the lowest normalized peripheral clonal expansion, especially among CD8+ T cells.

To sequence the TCRbeta CDR3 region, genomic DNA was isolated from the sorted cells. The immunoSEQ Assay was used for sequencing of TCRbeta CDR3 regions. In its TCRdb copy, this immuneACCESS table keeps in-frame sequences only and misses some clones. Where compared with another copy, unresolved V genes explain less than half of these, and the others have no known cause. This sample gives about 26,000 clones in total; over 85% of them show up just once. The ten most abundant clones make up roughly a fifth of the sample. The clonotype was recovered from an adult with an advanced solid tumor such as melanoma, head and neck, liver or kidney cancer. The sequencing here drew on CD4+ or CD8+ T cells sorted from blood, taken in a trial of the OX40 agonist ivuxolimab. The sequence joins TRBV2 to TRBJ2-7, with TRBD1 as a weak D call on 5 bases. The DNA sequence is TGTGCCAGCAGTGAAATTTCCGGGCAGGGCCGGCCCTACGAGCAGTACTTC. Translated, this is CASSEISGQGRPYEQYF.